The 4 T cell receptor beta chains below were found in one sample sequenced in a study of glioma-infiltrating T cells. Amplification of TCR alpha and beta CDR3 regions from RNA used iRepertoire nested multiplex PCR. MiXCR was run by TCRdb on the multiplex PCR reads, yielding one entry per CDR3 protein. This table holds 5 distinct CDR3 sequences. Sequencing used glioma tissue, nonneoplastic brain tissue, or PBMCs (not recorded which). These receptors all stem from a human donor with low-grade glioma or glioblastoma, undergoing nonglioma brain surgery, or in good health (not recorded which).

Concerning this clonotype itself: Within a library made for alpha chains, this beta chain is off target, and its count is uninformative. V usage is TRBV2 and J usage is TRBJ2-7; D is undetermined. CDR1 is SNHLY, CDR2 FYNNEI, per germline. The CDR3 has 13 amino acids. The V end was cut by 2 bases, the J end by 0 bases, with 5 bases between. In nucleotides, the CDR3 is TGTGCCAGCAGTGAATGGAACTCCTACGAGCAGTACTTC. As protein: CASSEWNSYEQYF.

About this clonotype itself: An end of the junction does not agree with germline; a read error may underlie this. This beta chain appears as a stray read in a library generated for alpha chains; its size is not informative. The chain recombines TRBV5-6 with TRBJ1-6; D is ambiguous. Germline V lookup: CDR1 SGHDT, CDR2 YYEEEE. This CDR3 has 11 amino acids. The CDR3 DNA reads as TGTGCCGTGGAGGATGCAGGCAAATCAAACTTT. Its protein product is CAVEDAGKSNF. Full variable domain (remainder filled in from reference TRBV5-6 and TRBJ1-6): DAGVTQSPTHLIKTRGQQVTLRCSPKSGHDTVSWYQQALGQGPQFIFQYYEEEERQRGNFPDRFSGHQFPNYSSELNVNALLLGDSALYLCAVEDAGKSNFGNGTRLTVT.

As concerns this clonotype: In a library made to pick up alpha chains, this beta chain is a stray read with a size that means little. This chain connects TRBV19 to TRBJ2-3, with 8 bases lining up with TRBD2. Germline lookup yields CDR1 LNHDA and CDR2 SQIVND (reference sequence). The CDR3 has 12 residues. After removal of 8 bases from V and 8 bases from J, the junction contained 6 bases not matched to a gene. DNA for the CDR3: TGTGCCAGTCTAGCGGGCTATGGTACGCAGTATTTT. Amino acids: CASLAGYGTQYF. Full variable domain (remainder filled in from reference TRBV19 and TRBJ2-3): DGGITQSPKYLFRKEGQNVTLSCEQNLNHDAMYWYRQDPGQGLRLIYYSQIVNDFQKGDIAEGYSVSREKKESFPLTVTSAQKNPTAFYLCASLAGYGTQYFGPGTRLTVL.

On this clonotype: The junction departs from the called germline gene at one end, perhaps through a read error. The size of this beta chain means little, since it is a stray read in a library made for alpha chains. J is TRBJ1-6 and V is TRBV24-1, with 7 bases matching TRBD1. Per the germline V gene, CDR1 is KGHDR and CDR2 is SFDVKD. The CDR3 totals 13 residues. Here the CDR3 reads CAAGGTNEGKSTF. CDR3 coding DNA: TGTGCAGCAGGGGGGACCAATGAAGGCAAATCAACCTTT.